The 28 T cell receptor beta chains below come from one sample, sequenced in a study of a mutant IDH1 vaccine in newly diagnosed glioma. The time point is: week 11, during vaccination. The content of each vaccine dose was 300 ug of mutant IDH1 20-mer peptide, and topical imiquimod accompanied it. These receptors are not linked to any known antigen. Sequencing was performed with immunoSEQ multiplex PCR; in TCRdb, only in-frame clones are kept and a portion is missing. This table has about 21,000 clones, nearly 90% appearing once. The specimen was PBMCs, collected from a glioma patient whose treatment included an IDH1 peptide vaccine. Receptors originate from a middle-aged woman with glioma.

The V call is TRBV1, the J call TRBJ2-5; the table's D call, TRBD2, has no DNA check behind it. The J call is in doubt because the DNA end fits TRBJ2-7 better. TRBV1 is tagged as a pseudogene. The CDR3 runs to 18 residues. The CDR3 bases are TGCACCAGCAGCTCAAAACTAGTCGGGGTTACAAGCTCCTACGAGCAGTACTTC. This encodes CTSSSKLVGVTSSYEQYF.

V and J are TRBV29-1 and TRBJ2-5; D call uncertain. Looked up from germline, CDR1 is SQVTM and CDR2 is ANQGSEA. V was trimmed by 4 bases and J by 5 bases, leaving 11 bases between them. The CDR3 is made up of 12 amino acids. The CDR3 nucleotides read TGCAGCGTTGTCCTTGGTGGGGAGACCCAGTACTTC. Protein: CSVVLGGETQYF.

The chain couples TRBV6-6 to TRBJ1-1; possibly TRBD1 for D (5 bases). The CDR3 runs 15 residues. Per germline, CDR1 MNHNY and CDR2 SVGAGI (reference sequence). Trimming removed 2 bases from V and 1 base from J, with 11 bases in between. The CDR3 loop is CASSYLTGSNTEAFF. The CDR3 coding sequence is TGTGCCAGCAGTTACCTCACAGGATCGAACACTGAAGCTTTCTTT.

This sequence joins TRBV6-6 and TRBJ1-2; no clear D. Deletions cut 5 bases from V and 6 bases from J, with 10 bases between. This CDR3 has 12 amino acids. In germline, CDR1 is MNHNY, CDR2 SVGAGI (reference sequence). The CDR3 here is CASSPRGDGYTF. The CDR3 nucleotides are TGTGCCAGCAGTCCCCGCGGCGATGGCTACACCTTC.

This chain connects TRBV4-1 to TRBJ2-1, with no clear D. Germline V gene sequence: CDR1 MGHRA, CDR2 YSYEKL. Trimming took off 0 bases at V and 9 bases at J, with 18 bases between the two ends. The CDR3 has 16 amino acids. The CDR3 is CASSQDRTKVLVEQFF. The DNA of the CDR3 is TGCGCCAGCAGCCAAGATCGGACGAAGGTTTTGGTTGAGCAGTTCTTC.

The J gene is TRBJ2-7, the V gene TRBV27, with 7 bases lining up with TRBD1. The ends lost 6 bases at V and 2 bases at J; junction bases unmatched: 10. CDR3 size: 15 residues. Per the germline V gene, CDR1 is MNHEY and CDR2 is SMNVEV (reference sequence). The CDR3 DNA sequence: TGTGCCAGCAGCCCACGGCAGGGGGACACCTACGAGCAGTACTTC. Protein sequence: CASSPRQGDTYEQYF.

The chain combines TRBV19 with TRBJ1-4, with D maybe TRBD1 (5 bases). V lost 6 bases and J lost 1, with 9 bases in between. Germline-derived CDR1 and CDR2 are LNHDA and SQIVND (reference sequence). The length of the CDR3 is 14 residues. For the CDR3, the DNA is TGTGCCAGTAGCCCCCAGGGAACTAATGAAAAACTGTTTTTT. Translating it yields CASSPQGTNEKLFF.

This chain joins TRBV14 and TRBJ1-1, with D unclear. The CDR3 runs to 15 residues. The germline gives CDR1 SGHDN, CDR2 FVKESK. V lost 4 bases, J lost 4 bases, and 16 bases lay in between. CDR3 sequence (DNA): TGTGCCAGCAGCCCCACTGGCAGAAAAACCACTGAAGCTTTCTTT. Protein sequence: CASSPTGRKTTEAFF.

The chain recombines TRBV5-1 with TRBJ1-4, with 12 bases that match TRBD1. Unmatched junction bases numbered 9, after V lost 4 bases and J lost 8 bases. Germline CDR1 is SGHRS and CDR2 is YFSETQ. The CDR3 has 16 residues. CDR3 sequence reads: CASSPGQGAFREKLFF. The CDR3 DNA reads as TGCGCCAGCAGCCCGGGACAGGGGGCCTTCCGCGAAAAACTGTTTTTT.

The chain carries TRBV9 and TRBJ2-2, with a possible D match to TRBD2 (5 bases). The CDR3 loop spans 15 amino acids. Germline CDR1 and CDR2: SGDLS and YYNGEE. V was trimmed by 0 bases and J by 4 bases, leaving 10 bases between them. Here the CDR3 DNA reads TGTGCCAGCAGCGTAGAAAGGACTCTCACCGGGGAGCTGTTTTTT. Translation gives CASSVERTLTGELFF.

This clone was seen a handful of times. The J gene is TRBJ1-1, the V gene TRBV2, with unresolved D. The CDR3 has 13 residues. Germline V CDR1 and CDR2: SNHLY, FYNNEI. Deletions cut 1 base from V and 0 bases from J, with 3 bases between. CDR3 in amino acids: CASSEVMNTEAFF. The CDR3 DNA sequence: TGTGCCAGCAGTGAAGTGATGAACACTGAAGCTTTCTTT.

This chain connects TRBV6-6 to TRBJ1-4; D uncertain. V lost 2 bases and J lost 5, with 3 bases in between. CDR1 MNHNY and CDR2 SVGAGI come from the germline V gene (reference sequence). The CDR3 is made up of 12 amino acids. The CDR3: CASSYINEKLFF. The CDR3 DNA reads TGTGCCAGCAGTTACATCAATGAAAAACTGTTTTTT.

This chain joins TRBV30 and TRBJ1-4; D is unresolved. This CDR3 is 12 amino acids long. Trimming took off 0 bases at V and 10 bases at J, with 9 bases between the two ends. The germline V gene encodes CDR1 GTSNPN and CDR2 SVGIG (reference sequence). The CDR3 nucleotides read TGTGCCTGGAGTGTAGTAGTTGGAAAACTGTTTTTT. Translating gives CAWSVVVGKLFF.

The V call is TRBV19, the J call TRBJ1-5; D gene ambiguous. V lost 3 bases and J 5 bases, leaving 5 bases between the germline ends. The germline CDR1 and CDR2 sequences are LNHDA and SQIVND (reference sequence). The CDR3 consists of 12 residues. The CDR3 DNA sequence: TGTGCCAGTAGTATTTTGGATCAGCCCCAGCATTTT. This translates into CASSILDQPQHF.

The chain recombines TRBV4-1 with TRBJ1-2; possible D gene TRBD1, 5 bases. Per the germline V gene, CDR1 is MGHRA and CDR2 is YSYEKL. CDR3 length: 16 amino acids. V was cut by 0 bases and J by 0 bases, with 11 bases left in between. CDR3 in DNA: TGCGCCAGCAGCCAAGATGCAGGGTGGACTAACTATGGCTACACCTTC. This gives the protein CASSQDAGWTNYGYTF.

V gene TRBV2 combines with J gene TRBJ2-1, with D possibly being TRBD2 (7 bases). The CDR3 has 11 amino acids. V dropped 4 bases and J dropped 10 bases, with 8 bases sitting between them. The germline V gene has CDR1 SNHLY and CDR2 FYNNEI. The CDR3 DNA is TGTGCCAGCAGTGGGGGGGGCGAGCAGTTCTTC. Residues: CASSGGGEQFF.

V is TRBV2 and J is TRBJ2-3; D gene ambiguous. Germline lookup yields CDR1 SNHLY and CDR2 FYNNEI. The germline V and J ends were trimmed by 8 bases and 4 bases, with 16 bases remaining between them. The length of the CDR3 is 14 residues. In nucleotides, the CDR3 is TGTGCCAGCCGGCGCCTCGTAGGCGCAGATACGCAGTATTTT. This encodes CASRRLVGADTQYF.

The chain is built from TRBV25-1 and TRBJ1-2, with TRBD1 matching 10 bases. The CDR3 extends over 14 amino acids. Losses at the gene ends were 3 bases for V and 7 bases for J; bases not matched to a gene: 5. Germline assignment: CDR1 MGHDK and CDR2 SYGVNS. The CDR3 DNA reads as TGTGCCAGCAGTGATCAGGACAGGGGGTTTGGCTACACCTTC. Protein: CASSDQDRGFGYTF.

The genes are TRBV29-1 and TRBJ2-7, with a possible D match to TRBD2 (5 bases). Germline CDR1 reads SQVTM; CDR2 reads ANQGSEA. The CDR3 is 11 amino acids. The V and J ends lost 6 bases and 6 bases respectively, with 12 bases between them. The CDR3 region has the DNA TGCAGCGTCGGGGAGCGCCGCGAGCAGTACTTC. Amino acid sequence: CSVGERREQYF.

This chain links TRBV7-6 with TRBJ1-4, with D unresolved. Deletions cut 2 bases from V and 3 bases from J, with 7 bases between. The CDR3 is 14 residues long. CDR1 is SGHVS and CDR2 is FNYEAQ in the germline V gene. The CDR3 reads CASSLNGANEKLFF. For the CDR3, the DNA is TGTGCCAGCAGCTTAAACGGAGCTAATGAAAAACTGTTTTTT.

The chain links TRBV19 to TRBJ1-5, with D perhaps TRBD1 (5 bases). CDR3 size: 15 residues. Germline V gene sequence: CDR1 LNHDA, CDR2 SQIVND (reference sequence). Deletions cut 5 bases from V and 5 bases from J, with 16 bases between. CDR3 in amino acids: CASSGAGRNYQPQHF. CDR3 coding DNA: TGTGCCAGTAGTGGGGCGGGACGGAACTATCAGCCCCAGCATTTT.

The rearrangement joins TRBV7-2 to TRBJ2-7; TRBD1 matches 9 bases. Germline V gene sequence: CDR1 SGHTA, CDR2 FQGNSA. The length of the CDR3 is 13 residues. Trimming at V came to 5 bases and at J to 4 bases, leaving 3 bases not matched to a gene. CDR3 nucleotides: TGTGCCAGCAGCCGGACAGGGGTGTACGAGCAGTACTTC. This codes for CASSRTGVYEQYF.

CDR3 nucleotides: TGCGCCAGCAGCTTGGCCATAGGGACAGGGGGTAGCTACGAGCAGTACTTC. Amino acids: CASSLAIGTGGSYEQYF. V is TRBV5-1 and J is TRBJ2-7; 11 bases agree with TRBD1. The CDR3 totals 17 residues. V shed 0 bases, J shed 3 bases, and the junction held 8 bases outside the gene matches. Germline V gene sequence: CDR1 SGHRS, CDR2 YFSETQ. Full variable domain (remainder filled in from reference TRBV5-1 and TRBJ2-7): KAGVTQTPRYLIKTRGQQVTLSCSPISGHRSVSWYQQTPGQGLQFLFEYFSETQRNKGNFPGRFSGRQFSNSRSEMNVSTLELGDSALYLCASSLAIGTGGSYEQYFGPGTRLTVT.

This rearrangement joins TRBV7-9 to TRBJ1-2; possibly TRBD1 for D (5 bases). CDR3 size: 14 residues. The V end was cut by 1 base, the J end by 6 bases, with 12 bases between. Germline CDR1 SEHNR, CDR2 FQNEAQ (reference sequence). The CDR3, as DNA: TGTGCCAGCAGCTTAGGGGGACGGGGTGATGGCTACACCTTC. Residues: CASSLGGRGDGYTF.

The chain has TRBV6-1 and TRBJ2-6, with no clear D. V lost 6 bases and J 0 bases, leaving 9 bases between the germline ends. Germline V gene sequence: CDR1 MNHNS, CDR2 SASEGT. CDR3 length: 15 residues. This chain's CDR3 is CASRIGASGANVLTF. As DNA, the CDR3 is TGTGCCAGCAGGATAGGAGCCTCTGGGGCCAACGTCCTGACTTTC.

The rearrangement uses TRBV27 and TRBJ1-6; 9 positions agree with TRBD1. The CDR3 has 14 residues. In germline, CDR1 is MNHEY, CDR2 SMNVEV (reference sequence). The ends lost 6 bases at V and 10 bases at J; junction bases unmatched: 7. Written as DNA, the CDR3 is TGTGCCAGCAGGAGCCGGGACAGGGAATCACCCCTCCACTTT. This gives the protein CASRSRDRESPLHF.

The V call is TRBV2, the J call TRBJ1-4, with D perhaps matching TRBD1 (6 bases). The V gene lost 4 bases and the J gene lost 7 bases, with 13 bases spanning the gap. This CDR3 has 14 amino acids. CDR1 is SNHLY and CDR2 is FYNNEI in the germline V gene. The CDR3 is CASSVEQGGEKLFF. The CDR3 nucleotides are TGTGCCAGCAGTGTGGAACAGGGAGGTGAAAAACTGTTTTTT. Drawing the rest from reference TRBV2 and TRBJ1-4, the complete variable domain is EPEVTQTPSHQVTQMGQEVILRCVPISNHLYFYWYRQILGQKVEFLVSFYNNEISEKSEIFDDQFSVERPDGSNFTLKIRSTKLEDSAMYFCASSVEQGGEKLFFGSGTQLSVL.

The rearrangement joins TRBV6-1 to TRBJ1-6; 7 bases are a match to TRBD1. Trimming removed 6 bases from V and 10 bases from J; junction bases left unmatched: 6. CDR1 is MNHNS and CDR2 is SASEGT in the germline V gene. The CDR3 covers 13 residues. Written as DNA, the CDR3 is TGTGCCAGCAGGAACAGGGGTATCTCACCCCTCCACTTT. Its translation: CASRNRGISPLHF.